This T cell receptor beta chain originates from a study of T cells in Graves' hyperthyroidism and ophthalmopathy. CDR3 length: 12 residues. V was clipped by 2 bases and J by 7 bases, with 8 bases between them. RNA transcripts were the template for amplifying TCR beta CDR3 regions. TCR CDR3 underwent first-round RT-PCR with the HTBI primer set. A single record per CDR3 protein comes from TCRdb applying MiXCR to the multiplex PCR reads. This table has around 520,000 distinct CDR3 sequences, 13% to 15% appearing once. This clonotype was counted only a few times. The TCR was taken from a woman aged 40 to 49 with Graves' hyperthyroidism. Sequenced sample: blood. This rearrangement joins TRBV12-3 or TRBV12-4 to TRBJ1-2, with unresolved D. The CDR3 DNA reads as TGTGCCAGCAGTTTAACTCGGGCTGGCTACACCTTC. It translates to CASSLTRAGYTF.